The rows below give T cell receptor beta chains drawn from one sample of a study of OX40 agonist ivuxolimab in advanced cancers. Some clones are missing from TCRdb's copy, which holds only in-frame ones; the method was immunoSEQ multiplex PCR. Here the sample spans roughly 10,000 clones, 88% being singletons. The sequencing used CD4+ or CD8+ T cells sorted from blood, collected in a trial of the OX40 agonist ivuxolimab. These receptors were obtained from an adult with an advanced solid tumor such as melanoma, head and neck, liver or kidney cancer. CDR3s include the opening cysteine and the closing phenylalanine or tryptophan. D genes are given only for firm matches. Only some rows state a clone size, as once, few, many or a class for expanded clones.

J | size | V | D | CDR3 | DNA
TRBJ2-7 | - | TRBV6-1 | - | CASSEVGNPYEQYF | TGTGCCAGCAGTGAAGTTGGCAACCCCTACGAGCAGTACTTC
TRBJ2-3 | - | TRBV11-2 | - | CASSFQGGTDTQYF | TGTGCCAGCAGCTTTCAAGGGGGGACAGATACGCAGTATTTT
TRBJ2-3 | - | TRBV5-5 | - | CASSLRREGTDTQYF | TGTGCCAGCAGCTTGAGGCGCGAGGGGACAGATACGCAGTATTTT
TRBJ1-5 | - | TRBV5-6 | TRBD1 | CASSPSDVDRGNGNQPQHF | TGTGCCAGCAGCCCCAGCGACGTGGACAGGGGTAATGGCAATCAGCCCCAGCATTTT
TRBJ2-1 | once | TRBV6-4 | - | CASSDRPYNEQFF | TGTGCCAGCAGTGACCGGCCTTACAATGAGCAGTTCTTC
TRBJ2-1 | - | TRBV4-1 | TRBD2 | CASSHPVSGLAVYNEQFF | TGCGCCAGCAGCCATCCCGTCTCGGGACTAGCGGTTTACAATGAGCAGTTCTTC
TRBJ1-2 | - | TRBV27 | - | CASSSTVTDGYTF | TGTGCCAGCAGTTCCACAGTGACAGATGGCTACACCTTC
TRBJ2-7 | - | TRBV5-4 | - | CASSQTLSSYEQYF | TGTGCCAGCAGCCAGACCCTAAGCTCCTACGAGCAGTACTTC
TRBJ1-6 | - | TRBV19 | - | CASSIDTWGNSPLHF | TGTGCCAGTAGTATAGATACTTGGGGAAATTCACCCCTCCACTTT
TRBJ1-5 | - | TRBV6-1 | - | CASSGLQPSNQPQHF | TGTGCCAGCAGTGGTTTACAGCCTAGCAATCAGCCCCAGCATTTT
TRBJ2-7 | - | TRBV7-4 | TRBD2 | CASSPPGGGPLEQYF | TGTGCCAGCAGTCCTCCGGGGGGGGGCCCCCTCGAGCAGTACTTC
TRBJ2-1 | few | TRBV28 | TRBD2 | CASSSLAGVYNEQFF | TGTGCCAGCAGTTCGCTAGCGGGGGTCTACAATGAGCAGTTCTTC
TRBJ1-5 | - | TRBV6-5 | - | CASSYSKLHQPQHF | TGTGCCAGCAGTTATAGTAAACTCCATCAGCCCCAGCATTTT
TRBJ2-7 | once | TRBV7-9 | - | CASSLGTDEQYF | TGTGCCAGCAGCTTGGGGACTGACGAGCAGTACTTC
TRBJ2-1 | - | TRBV5-1 | TRBD2 | CASSLTSERGNEQFF | TGCGCCAGCAGCTTGACTAGCGAACGTGGGAATGAGCAGTTCTTC
TRBJ1-1 | - | TRBV27 | - | CASSAIPLNTEAFF | TGTGCCAGCAGTGCGATCCCTCTGAACACTGAAGCTTTCTTT
TRBJ2-7 | once | TRBV10-2 | - | CASSERVRGDSYEQYF | TGCGCCAGCAGTGAGCGGGTAAGGGGCGACTCCTACGAGCAGTACTTC
TRBJ1-5 | - | TRBV30 | TRBD1 | CAWSVWTGKQPQHF | TGTGCCTGGAGTGTTTGGACAGGGAAGCAGCCCCAGCATTTT
TRBJ1-1 | - | TRBV2 | TRBD1 | CASSEAPGQGGTEAFF | TGTGCCAGCAGTGAAGCGCCGGGACAGGGAGGCACTGAAGCTTTCTTT
TRBJ2-6 | - | TRBV29-1 | TRBD2 | CSVMGLALSSGANVLTF | TGCAGCGTGATGGGACTAGCGCTAAGCTCTGGGGCCAACGTCCTGACTTTC
TRBJ2-2 | once | TRBV5-6 | - | CASSLVGITGELFF | TGTGCCAGCAGCTTGGTAGGGATTACAGGGGAGCTGTTTTTT
TRBJ2-1 | - | TRBV4-3 | - | CASRSRVAHEQFF | TGCGCCAGCCGAAGTAGAGTAGCGCATGAGCAGTTCTTC
TRBJ1-2 | - | TRBV4-3 | - | CASSQDRGQPGDGYTF | TGCGCCAGCAGCCAAGATCGGGGTCAGCCGGGCGATGGCTACACCTTC
TRBJ1-1 | - | TRBV6-1 | - | CASIVRANTEAFF | TGTGCCAGCATTGTTCGGGCGAACACTGAAGCTTTCTTT
TRBJ1-1 | - | TRBV4-3 | TRBD1 | CASSRDRVNTEAFF | TGCGCCAGCAGCCGCGACAGGGTGAACACTGAAGCTTTCTTT
TRBJ2-3 | - | TRBV11-2 | - | CASSHRGTEDSSTDTQYF | TGTGCCAGCAGCCACCGGGGGACAGAGGACTCTAGCACAGATACGCAGTATTTT
TRBJ2-7 | - | TRBV27 | TRBD1 | CASALGDRDYEQYF | TGTGCCAGCGCCCTGGGGGACAGGGACTACGAGCAGTACTTC
TRBJ2-3 | - | TRBV6-9 | TRBD1 | CASSSPRQGTDTQYF | TGTGCCAGCAGTTCCCCGAGACAGGGAACAGATACGCAGTATTTT
TRBJ2-7 | - | TRBV29-1 | TRBD1 | CSVLTTGSSYEQYF | TGCAGCGTTTTAACGACAGGGAGCTCCTACGAGCAGTACTTC
TRBJ2-5 | - | TRBV6-1 | - | CASSTGTSVETQYF | TGTGCCAGCAGTACCGGGACATCCGTAGAGACCCAGTACTTC
TRBJ2-7 | - | TRBV27 | TRBD2 | CASSLTGLAGGSEQYF | TGTGCCAGCAGCCTAACCGGACTAGCGGGAGGGAGTGAGCAGTACTTC
TRBJ1-2 | - | TRBV5-5 | - | CASREGSTYGYTF | TGTGCCAGCAGAGAGGGAAGTACCTATGGCTACACCTTC
TRBJ1-1 | - | TRBV30 | - | CAWSPALIGQTEAFF | TGTGCCTGGAGCCCCGCCCTCATAGGACAGACTGAAGCTTTCTTT
TRBJ2-1 | - | TRBV7-9 | TRBD2 | CASSLVLAGGRTGEQFF | TGTGCCAGCAGCTTAGTACTAGCGGGGGGTCGTACAGGAGAGCAGTTCTTC
TRBJ1-5 | few | TRBV2 | - | CASRGTAGLEPQHF | TGTGCCAGCAGAGGGACGGCAGGCCTGGAGCCCCAGCATTTT
TRBJ2-7 | - | TRBV10-2 | - | CAISESPGTPTYEQYF | TGTGCCATCAGTGAGTCACCCGGGACGCCCACCTACGAGCAGTACTTC
TRBJ1-1 | - | TRBV7-8 | TRBD1 | CASSTWTGANTEAFF | TGTGCCAGCAGCACCTGGACAGGGGCGAACACTGAAGCTTTCTTT
TRBJ2-7 | - | TRBV19 | - | CASSITSTSKVEQYF | TGTGCCAGTAGTATCACTAGCACGAGTAAGGTCGAGCAGTACTTC
TRBJ1-1 | - | TRBV28 | - | CASSRPSAGAAEAFF | TGTGCCAGCAGTCGCCCTTCTGCGGGGGCCGCTGAAGCTTTCTTT
TRBJ1-2 | - | TRBV29-1 | - | CSVPALGGYTF | TGCAGCGTTCCGGCCCTGGGAGGCTACACCTTC